This TCR beta chain comes out of a study of blood T cell repertoires in COVID-19. Overall study: The cDNA or gDNA used as material had been derived from T cells, B-cell-depleted T cells, or PBMCs.

The method was immunoSEQ multiplex PCR; TCRdb's version includes in-frame clones alone and lacks a portion of them. The repertoire holds tens of thousands of clones, with around 67% as singletons. This clone turned up a few times. The CDR3 has 15 amino acids. Between the trimmed V and J ends, which lost 5 bases and 0 bases, there was a span of 14 bases. Germline V gene sequence: CDR1 SGHTA, CDR2 FQGNSA. This sequence originates from a woman aged 60-75 years in a cohort sampled during active or convalescent COVID-19. The chain couples TRBV7-2 to TRBJ2-7; D gene ambiguous. The sequencing input was peripheral blood. The CDR3 spells CASSPGEPFSYEQYF. The CDR3 DNA is TGTGCCAGCAGCCCAGGCGAACCCTTCTCCTACGAGCAGTACTTC.